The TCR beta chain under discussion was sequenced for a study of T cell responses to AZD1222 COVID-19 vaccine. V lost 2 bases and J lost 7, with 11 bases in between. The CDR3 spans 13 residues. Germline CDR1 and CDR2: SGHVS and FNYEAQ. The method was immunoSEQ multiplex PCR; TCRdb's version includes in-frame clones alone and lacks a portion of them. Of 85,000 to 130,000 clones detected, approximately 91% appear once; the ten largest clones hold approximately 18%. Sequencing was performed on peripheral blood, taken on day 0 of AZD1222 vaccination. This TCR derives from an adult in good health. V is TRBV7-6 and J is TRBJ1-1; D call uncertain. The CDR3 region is CASSLSPAGEAFF. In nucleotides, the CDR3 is TGTGCCAGCAGCTTATCCCCGGCCGGTGAAGCTTTCTTT.